This is a list of T cell receptor beta chains from one sample in a study of CD8 T cells in Susac syndrome. TCRdb re-called the immunoSEQ multiplex PCR reads with MiXCR, one entry per CDR3 protein. The sample includes 200,000 to 300,000 distinct CDR3 sequences, about 94% seen only once; the top ten take less than 0.075%. The sample consisted of CD4+ T cells from PBMCs. The receptors originated from a human donor with multiple sclerosis. The conserved cysteine and the conserved F or W are not part of the CDR3 here. Each record gives: V gene, CDR3 protein.

TRBV7-7 ASSRGEPGQGVKTQY
TRBV28 ASSFPGPNTEAF
TRBV30 AWGRDRVNSPLH
TRBV29-1 SAVQGSDYGYT
TRBV3-1 ASSQLKTPGETQY
TRBV7-8 ASSPAGINQPQH
TRBV15 ATTTSMNTEAF
TRBV27 ASASWDTQY
TRBV24-1 ATSDPMPGSLGETQY
TRBV9 ASSVGGRVGTKNIQY
TRBV5-1 ASSLDGGSAF
TRBV27 ASSFMSTGVNTEAF
TRBV3-1 ASAPPGPNNEQF
TRBV28 ASTGHEQF
TRBV12-3/TRBV12-4 ASSQGTSGSQY
TRBV30 AWRSGFHTEAF
TRBV20-1 SAGKTVGNTEAF
TRBV20-1 SARGEGGNQPQH
TRBV18 ASSPLLAKNIQY
TRBV9 ASSALTGLADTDTQY
TRBV5-1 ASSPHGRESDTEAF
TRBV27 ASRGTSGVTDTQY
TRBV28 ASSPRGLAKGELF
TRBV2 ASIGITDTQY
TRBV14 ASSQRTSGSGAKNIQY
TRBV19 ASSLTGVVGNTIY
TRBV27 ASSVRGHEQF
TRBV18 ASSPGTGQETQY
TRBV30 AWTTGAKLF
TRBV6-1 ASSEIGGYNEQF
TRBV29-1 SAGGLAGNAEAF
TRBV5-4 ASSLWITDTQY
TRBV10-3 AIRGQGDATEAF
TRBV29-1 SVDRHANYGYT
TRBV12-3/TRBV12-4 ASSSGLNTEAF
TRBV6-5 ASGMDYGYT
TRBV12-3/TRBV12-4 ASSLGVTGELF
TRBV19 ASSIPGQNYGYT
TRBV29-1 SGGEQATNTEAF
TRBV2 ASSVGAVHEQY
TRBV20-1 SGGQKTYEQY
TRBV7-3 ASSSTNGTSTDTQY
TRBV5-4 ASSSGLAGGAPYEQY
TRBV30 AWSPGTRTY
TRBV3-1 ASSQTDYGYT
TRBV19 ASSIRGMNTEAF
TRBV7-9 ASSAGARRDEQF
TRBV28 ASSPKGTGGKNYGYT
TRBV5-1 ASSLERVETQY